These 5 T cell receptor beta chains originate from one sample sequenced in a study of identical twins. Each CDR3 protein is one row after TCRdb ran MiXCR on the 5' RACE reads. In the table there are 400,000 or so distinct CDR3 sequences, roughly 9% of which are singletons. Sequencing input: naive T cells sorted from blood. All receptors come from a woman aged 50 to 60 in good health.

The genes are TRBV5-1 and TRBJ2-1, with TRBD2 matching 9 bases. The V gene end was trimmed by 0 bases and the J gene end by 10 bases; junction bases not matched to a gene: 8. CDR1 is SGHRS, CDR2 YFSETQ, per germline. The CDR3 length is 15 residues. The DNA for the CDR3 is TGCGCCAGCAGCTTGGTAGGTCTAGCGGGGCCCGAGCAGTTCTTC. Translation gives CASSLVGLAGPEQFF.

This clonotype was counted many times. The chain recombines TRBV4-2 with TRBJ2-7, with a possible D match to TRBD2 (6 bases). The CDR3 is 16 amino acids. V lost 4 bases, J lost 0 bases, and 16 bases lay in between. Germline assignment: CDR1 LGHNA and CDR2 YNFKEQ. Here the CDR3 DNA reads TGTGCCAGCAGCCGACTAGGGCGGCGGACCTCCTACGAGCAGTACGTC. This translates into CASSRLGRRTSYEQYV.

The chain is built from TRBV4-1 and TRBJ2-7; 8 nucleotides agree with TRBD1. Germline values: CDR1 MGHRA, CDR2 YSYEKL. The CDR3 is made up of 13 amino acids. V shed 4 bases and J 2 bases; nucleotides not matched to a gene: 1. The CDR3 DNA reads as TGCGCCAGCAGCCGGGGACAGGCCTACGAGCAGTACTTC. Residues: CASSRGQAYEQYF.

The J gene is TRBJ2-7, the V gene TRBV6-5; TRBD1 matches 7 bases. Per the germline V gene, CDR1 is MNHEY and CDR2 is SVGAGI. The CDR3 extends over 15 amino acids. The V gene end was trimmed by 1 base and the J gene end by 4 bases; junction bases not matched to a gene: 7. CDR3 amino acids: CASSYLGQSIYEQYF. For the CDR3, the DNA is TGTGCCAGCAGTTACTTGGGACAGTCGATTTACGAGCAGTACTTC.

Only a few counts were recorded for this clonotype. V usage is TRBV3-1 and J usage is TRBJ1-2, with 7 bases matching TRBD1. This CDR3 has 14 residues. From germline, CDR1 is LGHDT and CDR2 YNNKEL (reference sequence). Trimming cost V 3 bases and J 8 bases; bases outside gene matches: 9. The CDR3 DNA sequence: TGTGCCAGCAGCCAGCAGACAGGGTTGGTCGGCTACACCTTC. This encodes CASSQQTGLVGYTF.